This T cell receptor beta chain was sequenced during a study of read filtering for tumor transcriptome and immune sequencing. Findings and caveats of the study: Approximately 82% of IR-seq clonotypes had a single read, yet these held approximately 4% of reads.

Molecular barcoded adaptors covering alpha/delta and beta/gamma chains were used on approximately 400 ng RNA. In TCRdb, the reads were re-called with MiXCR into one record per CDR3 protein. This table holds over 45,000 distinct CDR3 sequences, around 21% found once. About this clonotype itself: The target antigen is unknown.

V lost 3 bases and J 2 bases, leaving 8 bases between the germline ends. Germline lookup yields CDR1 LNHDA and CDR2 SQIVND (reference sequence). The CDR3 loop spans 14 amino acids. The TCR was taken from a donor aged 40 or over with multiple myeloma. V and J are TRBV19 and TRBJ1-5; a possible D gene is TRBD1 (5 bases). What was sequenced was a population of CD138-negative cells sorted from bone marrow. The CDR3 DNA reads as TGTGCCAGTAGTATTCAAGGGGGCAATCAGCCCCAGCATTTT. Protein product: CASSIQGGNQPQHF. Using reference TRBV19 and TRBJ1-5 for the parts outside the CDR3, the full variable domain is DGGITQSPKYLFRKEGQNVTLSCEQNLNHDAMYWYRQDPGQGLRLIYYSQIVNDFQKGDIAEGYSVSREKKESFPLTVTSAQKNPTAFYLCASSIQGGNQPQHFGDGTRLSIL.